This TCR beta chain was captured in a study of blood T cell repertoires in COVID-19. Sequenced by immunoSEQ multiplex PCR; TCRdb stores in-frame clones only, minus some. Among fewer than 120,000 clones listed, more than 70% were seen once. This CDR3 has 15 amino acids. Germline CDR1 reads SGHVS; CDR2 reads FQNEAQ. Trimming stripped 0 bases from V and 8 bases from J, with 16 bases between. Sequencing used peripheral blood. The receptor was isolated from a woman between 50 and 59 years old with acute or convalescent COVID-19. This chain links TRBV7-8 with TRBJ2-5; D possibly corresponds to TRBD2 (5 bases). The CDR3 DNA reads as TGTGCCAGCAGCTTAGCGGGAGAACTTCAAACCACCCAGTACTTC. Translated, it gives CASSLAGELQTTQYF. The variable domain in full, completed from reference TRBV7-8 and TRBJ2-5, reads GAGVSQSPRYKVAKRGQDVALRCDPISGHVSLFWYQQALGQGPEFLTYFQNEAQLDKSGLPSDRFFAERPEGSVSTLKIQRTQQEDSAVYLCASSLAGELQTTQYFGPGTRLLVL.